This TCR beta chain emerged from a study of early T cells in non-severe SARS-CoV-2 infection. The study, taken as a whole, reports: Clonotype matching in VDJdb favored anti-spike CD8 responses and did not capture private and CD4 specificities.

J lost 2 bases, V lost 0 bases, and 4 bases had no gene match. The CDR3 is 15 residues long. The germline gives CDR1 LNHNV, CDR2 YYDKDF (reference sequence). TCRdb passed the 5' RACE reads through MiXCR, listing each CDR3 protein once. Among fewer than 60,000 distinct CDR3 sequences listed, about 9.3% were seen once. Ten or more counts support this clonotype. What it recognizes is unknown. The sequence derives from an adult who was a healthcare worker with PCR-confirmed SARS-CoV-2 infection or an uninfected control (not recorded which). J is TRBJ2-7 and V is TRBV15; 7 bases match TRBD1. The sequencing input was whole blood. CDR3: CATSRDRGSTYEQYF. The CDR3 DNA reads as TGTGCCACCAGCAGAGACAGGGGGTCGACCTACGAGCAGTACTTC. Full variable domain (rest looked up from reference TRBV15 and TRBJ2-7): DAMVIQNPRYQVTQFGKPVTLSCSQTLNHNVMYWYQQKSSQAPKLLFHYYDKDFNNEADTPDNFQSRRPNTSFCFLDIRSPGLGDTAMYLCATSRDRGSTYEQYFGPGTRLTVT.